The present TCR beta chain was sequenced within a study of cytomegalovirus exposure and HLA in healthy donors. Researchers ran the PCR with 60 Vbeta and 13 Jbeta primers. TCRdb keeps only in-frame clones here, not all; method: immunoSEQ multiplex PCR. In the table there are 110,000 to 150,000 clones, 70% to 80% of which are singletons. The junction had 8 bases not matched to a gene; V was cut back by 4 bases and J by 10 bases. The length of the CDR3 is 14 residues. Germline V gene sequence: CDR1 SGHNT, CDR2 YYREEE (reference sequence). The TCR was taken from a female donor in good health and CMV-seronegative. The sample taken for sequencing was PBMCs. The rearrangement joins TRBV5-4 to TRBJ2-1, with 10 bases fitting TRBD2. The CDR3 is CASSPSGSSREQFF. Here the CDR3 DNA reads TGTGCCAGCAGCCCTAGCGGGAGTTCCCGAGAGCAGTTCTTC. The whole variable domain, filled in from reference TRBV5-4 and TRBJ2-1, reads ETGVTQSPTHLIKTRGQQVTLRCSSQSGHNTVSWYQQALGQGPQFIFQYYREEENGRGNFPPRFSGLQFPNYSSELNVNALELDDSALYLCASSPSGSSREQFFGPGTRLTVL.